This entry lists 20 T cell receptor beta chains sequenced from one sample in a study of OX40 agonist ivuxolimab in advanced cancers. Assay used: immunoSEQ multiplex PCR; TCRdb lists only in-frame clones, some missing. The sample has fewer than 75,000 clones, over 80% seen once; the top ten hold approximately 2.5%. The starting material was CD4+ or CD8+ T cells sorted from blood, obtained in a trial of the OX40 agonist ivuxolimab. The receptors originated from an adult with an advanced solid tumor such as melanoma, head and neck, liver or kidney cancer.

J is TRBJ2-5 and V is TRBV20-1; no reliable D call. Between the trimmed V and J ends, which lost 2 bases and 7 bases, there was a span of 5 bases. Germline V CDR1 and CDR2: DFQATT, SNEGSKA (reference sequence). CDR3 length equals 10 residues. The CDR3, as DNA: TGCAGTGCTAGATCGGTGACCCAGTACTTC. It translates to CSARSVTQYF.

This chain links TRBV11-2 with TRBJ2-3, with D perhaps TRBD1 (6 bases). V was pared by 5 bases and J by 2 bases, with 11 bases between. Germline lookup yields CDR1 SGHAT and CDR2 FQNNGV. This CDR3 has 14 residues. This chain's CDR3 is CASSPGQITDTQYF. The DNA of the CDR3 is TGTGCCAGCAGCCCCGGACAGATCACAGATACGCAGTATTTT.

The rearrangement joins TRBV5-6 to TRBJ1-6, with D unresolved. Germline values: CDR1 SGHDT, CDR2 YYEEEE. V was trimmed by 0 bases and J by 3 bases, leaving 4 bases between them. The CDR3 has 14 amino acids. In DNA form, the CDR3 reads TGTGCCAGCAGCTTGGGACTCTATAATTCACCCCTCCACTTT. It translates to CASSLGLYNSPLHF.

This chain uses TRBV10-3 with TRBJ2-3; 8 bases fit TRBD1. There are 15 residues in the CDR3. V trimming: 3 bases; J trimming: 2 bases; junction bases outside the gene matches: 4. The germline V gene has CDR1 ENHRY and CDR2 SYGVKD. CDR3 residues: CAISDTGGSTDTQYF. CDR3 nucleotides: TGTGCCATCAGTGACACAGGGGGTTCCACAGATACGCAGTATTTT.

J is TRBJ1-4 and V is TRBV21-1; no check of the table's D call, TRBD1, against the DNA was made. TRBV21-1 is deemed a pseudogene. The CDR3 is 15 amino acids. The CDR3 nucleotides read TGTGCCAGTACTCCTCTCGACAAGATCTATGAAAAACTGTTTTTT. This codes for CASTPLDKIYEKLFF.

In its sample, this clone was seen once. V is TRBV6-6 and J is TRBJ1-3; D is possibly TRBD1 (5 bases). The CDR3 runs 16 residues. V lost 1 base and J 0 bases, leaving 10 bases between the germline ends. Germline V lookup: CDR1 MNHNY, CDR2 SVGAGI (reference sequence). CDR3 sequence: CASSYLLGTSGNTIYF. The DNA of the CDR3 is TGTGCCAGCAGTTACTTATTGGGGACCTCTGGAAACACCATATATTTT.

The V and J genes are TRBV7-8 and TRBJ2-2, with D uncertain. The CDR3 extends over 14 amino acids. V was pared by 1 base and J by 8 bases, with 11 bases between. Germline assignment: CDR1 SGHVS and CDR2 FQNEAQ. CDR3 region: CASSLGSYSGELFF. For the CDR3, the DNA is TGTGCCAGCAGCTTAGGCAGTTACTCTGGGGAGCTGTTTTTT.

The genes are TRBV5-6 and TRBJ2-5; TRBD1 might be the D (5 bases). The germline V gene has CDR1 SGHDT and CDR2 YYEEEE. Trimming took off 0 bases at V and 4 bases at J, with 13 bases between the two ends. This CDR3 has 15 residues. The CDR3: CASSLAGRVGETQYF. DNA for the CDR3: TGTGCCAGCAGCTTGGCCGGCAGGGTCGGAGAGACCCAGTACTTC.

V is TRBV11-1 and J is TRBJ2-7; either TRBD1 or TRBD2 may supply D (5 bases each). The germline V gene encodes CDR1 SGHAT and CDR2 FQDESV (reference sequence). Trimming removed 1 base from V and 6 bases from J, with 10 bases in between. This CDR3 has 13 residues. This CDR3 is CASSLGGASEQYF. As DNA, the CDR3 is TGTGCCAGCAGCTTAGGAGGGGCCTCCGAGCAGTACTTC.

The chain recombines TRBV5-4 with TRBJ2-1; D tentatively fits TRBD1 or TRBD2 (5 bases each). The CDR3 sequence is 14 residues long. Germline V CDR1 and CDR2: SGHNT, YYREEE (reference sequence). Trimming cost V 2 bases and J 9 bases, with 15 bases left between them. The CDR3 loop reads CASSFDGPGGEQFF. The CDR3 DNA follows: TGTGCCAGCAGCTTTGACGGACCTGGGGGTGAGCAGTTCTTC.

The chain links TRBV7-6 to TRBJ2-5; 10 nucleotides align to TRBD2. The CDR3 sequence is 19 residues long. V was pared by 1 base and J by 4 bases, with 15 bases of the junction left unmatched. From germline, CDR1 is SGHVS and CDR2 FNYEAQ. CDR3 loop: CASSLGPSGSEKDVETQYF. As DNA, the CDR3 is TGTGCCAGCAGCTTAGGACCTAGCGGGAGTGAGAAGGATGTAGAGACCCAGTACTTC.

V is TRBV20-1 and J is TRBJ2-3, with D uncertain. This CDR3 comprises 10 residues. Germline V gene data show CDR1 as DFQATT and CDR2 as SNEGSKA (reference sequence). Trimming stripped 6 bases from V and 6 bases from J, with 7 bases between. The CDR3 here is CSALEDTQYF. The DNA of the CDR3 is TGCAGTGCCCTAGAGGATACGCAGTATTTT.

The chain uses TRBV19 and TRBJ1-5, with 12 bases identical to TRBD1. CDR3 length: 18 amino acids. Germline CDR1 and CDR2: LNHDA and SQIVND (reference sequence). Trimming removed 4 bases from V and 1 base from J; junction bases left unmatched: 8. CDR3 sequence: CASSKRGQGAYSNQPQHF. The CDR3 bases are TGTGCCAGTAGTAAAAGGGGACAGGGGGCCTACAGCAATCAGCCCCAGCATTTT.

CDR3 loop: CASSLQGATEQYF. The CDR3 DNA is TGTGCCAGCAGCTTACAGGGGGCGACCGAGCAGTACTTC. The genes are TRBV7-3 and TRBJ2-5, with 8 bases that match TRBD1. The J call may be wrong; the DNA end is better matched by TRBJ2-7. CDR3 length: 13 amino acids. Germline V gene lookup returns CDR1 SGHTA and CDR2 FQGTGA.

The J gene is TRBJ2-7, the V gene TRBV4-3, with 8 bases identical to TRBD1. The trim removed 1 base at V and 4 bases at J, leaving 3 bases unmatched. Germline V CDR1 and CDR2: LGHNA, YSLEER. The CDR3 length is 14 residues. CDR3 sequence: CASSQVGQGYEQYF. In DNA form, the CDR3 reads TGCGCCAGCAGCCAAGTTGGACAGGGATACGAGCAGTACTTC.

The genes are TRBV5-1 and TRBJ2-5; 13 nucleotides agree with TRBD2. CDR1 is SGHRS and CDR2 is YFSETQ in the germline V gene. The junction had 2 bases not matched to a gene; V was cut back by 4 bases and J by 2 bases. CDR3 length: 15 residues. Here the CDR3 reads CASSILAGGQETQYF. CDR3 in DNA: TGCGCCAGCAGCATACTAGCGGGAGGGCAAGAGACCCAGTACTTC. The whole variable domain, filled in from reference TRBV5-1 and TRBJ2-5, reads KAGVTQTPRYLIKTRGQQVTLSCSPISGHRSVSWYQQTPGQGLQFLFEYFSETQRNKGNFPGRFSGRQFSNSRSEMNVSTLELGDSALYLCASSILAGGQETQYFGPGTRLLVL.

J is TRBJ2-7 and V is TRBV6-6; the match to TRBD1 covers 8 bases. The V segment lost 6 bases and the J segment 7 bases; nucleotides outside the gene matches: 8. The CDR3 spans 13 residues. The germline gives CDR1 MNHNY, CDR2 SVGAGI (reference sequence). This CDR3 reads CASSPTTGVEQYF. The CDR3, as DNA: TGTGCCAGCAGCCCCACGACAGGGGTTGAGCAGTACTTC.

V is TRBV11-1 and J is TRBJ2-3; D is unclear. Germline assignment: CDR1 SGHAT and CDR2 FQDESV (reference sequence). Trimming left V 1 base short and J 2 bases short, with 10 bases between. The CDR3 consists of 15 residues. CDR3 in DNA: TGTGCCAGCAGCTTAGGACCGTACGACACAGATACGCAGTATTTT. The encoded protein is CASSLGPYDTDTQYF.

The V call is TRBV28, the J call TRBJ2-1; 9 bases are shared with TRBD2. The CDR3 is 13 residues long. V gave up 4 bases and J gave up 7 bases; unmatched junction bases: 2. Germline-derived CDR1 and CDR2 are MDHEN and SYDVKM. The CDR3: CASSSAGGNEQFF. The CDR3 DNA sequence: TGTGCCAGCAGTTCGGCGGGAGGGAATGAGCAGTTCTTC. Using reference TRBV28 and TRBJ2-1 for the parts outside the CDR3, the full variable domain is DVKVTQSSRYLVKRTGEKVFLECVQDMDHENMFWYRQDPGLGLRLIYFSYDVKMKEKGDIPEGYSVSREKKERFSLILESASTNQTSMYLCASSSAGGNEQFFGPGTRLTVL.

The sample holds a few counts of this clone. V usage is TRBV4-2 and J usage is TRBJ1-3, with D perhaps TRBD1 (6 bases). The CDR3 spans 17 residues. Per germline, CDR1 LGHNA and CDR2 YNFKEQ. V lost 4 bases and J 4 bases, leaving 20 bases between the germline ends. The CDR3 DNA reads TGTGCCAGCAGCCGGGGGACAAGGTCTGAAGGCGGAAACACCATATATTTT. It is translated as CASSRGTRSEGGNTIYF.